These 5 T cell receptor beta chains were sequenced from one sample in a study of regulatory T cells in long-lasting Graves disease. Time point in this sample: persistent/refractory GD, antithyroid drugs over 5 years with positive TRAb. RNA extracted from PBMCs served as the sequencing template. In building TCR beta libraries, iRepertoire HTBI primers were used together with Arm-PCR of CDR3 regions. TCRdb passed the multiplex PCR reads through MiXCR, listing each CDR3 protein once. Among some 450,000 distinct CDR3 sequences, around 24% were seen once, and the ten largest hold approximately 28%. The sample in question was peripheral blood mononuclear cells (PBMCs), obtained when the disease was refractory, from a patient treated with antithyroid drugs. Source of these receptors: a female donor with Graves disease.

The V gene is TRBV29-1, the J gene TRBJ2-3, with 12 bases matching TRBD2. J lost 14 bases, V lost 6 bases, and 12 bases had no gene match. Germline V gene lookup returns CDR1 SQVTM and CDR2 ANQGSEA. The CDR3 runs to 13 residues. This CDR3 reads CSVSNRLAGVGYF. For the CDR3, the DNA is TGCAGCGTCTCCAATAGACTAGCGGGAGTCGGGTATTTT.

Concerning this clonotype itself: Given a much more abundant clone one base away, this may be a read error. This rearrangement joins TRBV7-2 to TRBJ2-7, with TRBD2 matching 11 bases. The V gene's germline CDR1 is SGHTA and CDR2 FQGNSA. There are 14 residues in the CDR3. The CDR3 bases are TGTGCCAGCCTAGCGGGAGGTGGGGCCTACGAGCAGTGCTTC. Amino acid sequence: CASLAGGGAYEQCF.

Remarks on this clonotype: Germline is not matched at one junction end, which may reflect a read error. The chain has TRBV2 and TRBJ2-1; D perhaps matches TRBD1 (5 bases). The germline V gene has CDR1 SNHLY and CDR2 FYNNEI. There are 16 residues in the CDR3. CDR3 amino acids: CATSDLPGWGQNEQFF. The CDR3 DNA is TGTGCCACCAGTGATTTACCCGGATGGGGCCAAAATGAGCAGTTCTTC.

V gene TRBV6-5 combines with J gene TRBJ2-7; maybe TRBD2 (5 bases). Trimming shortened V by 0 bases and J by 3 bases, and 15 bases separated the two germline ends. This CDR3 contains 16 residues. Germline CDR1 is MNHEY and CDR2 is SVGAGI. CDR3 loop: CASSYSSGLLDYEQYF. DNA for the CDR3: TGTGCCAGCAGTTACTCGAGCGGACTCCTAGACTACGAGCAGTACTTC.

This clonotype was seen a handful of times. CDR3: CASSIDQSVIGNTEAFF. In nucleotides, the CDR3 is TGTGCCAGTAGTATAGATCAGAGTGTCATTGGGAACACTGAAGCTTTCTTT. The rearrangement links TRBV19 to TRBJ1-1; D gene uncertain. CDR3 size: 17 residues. Germline V gene lookup returns CDR1 LNHDA and CDR2 SQIVND (reference sequence). V lost 0 bases and J 1 base, leaving 15 bases between the germline ends.